This is a list of T cell receptor beta chains from one sample in a study of T-cell memory formation after mild COVID-19. In TCRdb, the 5' RACE reads were re-called with MiXCR into one record per CDR3 protein. The profile shows 170,000 or so distinct CDR3 sequences, 31% of them singletons. The sample comprised PBMCs or a T cell subset sorted from them (not recorded which). Receptor source: an adult woman who had mild COVID-19 (a few samples of this study predate the infection). Cell type and time point are not known. CDR3s include the opening cysteine and the closing phenylalanine or tryptophan. The order of the fields is J gene, clone size, D gene, V gene, CDR3 protein, CDR3 DNA. D genes are given only for firm matches. Rows may omit the clone size; those that give it use once, few, many or a size class.

TRBJ2-3 | few | TRBD2 | TRBV7-2 | CASSLRLAGPTDTQYF | TGTGCCAGCAGCTTAAGACTAGCGGGACCCACAGATACGCAGTATTTT
TRBJ2-5 | NA | NA | TRBV20-1 | CSASPGTGTQYF | TGCAGTGCTAGCCCGGGGACGGGGACCCAGTACTTC
TRBJ2-5 | NA | NA | TRBV6-1 | CASSIFTGTQETQYF | TGTGCCAGCAGTATATTTACCGGGACACAAGAGACCCAGTACTTC
TRBJ1-1 | NA | NA | TRBV29-1 | CSVAYRDDTEAFF | TGCAGCGTAGCCTACAGGGATGATACTGAAGCTTTCTTT
TRBJ2-7 | NA | NA | TRBV30 | CAWSATDRLSYEQYF | TGTGCCTGGAGTGCCACCGACAGGCTCTCCTACGAGCAGTACTTC
TRBJ2-2 | few | TRBD1 | TRBV2 | CASSLGQGIGELFF | TGTGCCAGCAGTTTGGGACAGGGAATCGGGGAGCTGTTTTTT
TRBJ2-3 | few | NA | TRBV5-5 | CASSWAPRTDTQYF | TGTGCCAGCAGCTGGGCCCCGCGCACAGATACGCAGTATTTT
TRBJ2-1 | few | NA | TRBV30 | CAWSRSEQFF | TGTGCCTGGAGCAGGAGTGAGCAGTTCTTC
TRBJ1-2 | many | TRBD1 | TRBV7-2 | CASSLRRVRGQGRYTF | TGTGCCAGCAGCTTACGGCGAGTCCGCGGACAGGGCCGCTACACCTTC
TRBJ1-1 | NA | NA | TRBV19 | CASSPLTNQRNTEAFF | TGTGCCAGTAGTCCTCTCACGAATCAGCGGAACACTGAAGCTTTCTTT
TRBJ2-2 | NA | TRBD1 | TRBV27 | CASRRGTGTGGELFF | TGTGCCAGCAGAAGGGGGACAGGGACTGGCGGGGAGCTGTTTTTT
TRBJ1-5 | NA | TRBD1 | TRBV20-1 | CSASARQGGQPQHF | TGCAGTGCTAGCGCCAGACAGGGAGGTCAGCCCCAGCATTTT
TRBJ2-7 | few | NA | TRBV24-1 | CATSAGTSPGGGTKYEQYF | TGTGCCACCAGTGCCGGGACAAGCCCAGGCGGGGGCACCAAGTACGAGCAGTACTTC
TRBJ1-4 | NA | NA | TRBV19 | CASRGQNEKLFF | TGTGCCAGTCGGGGCCAGAATGAAAAACTGTTTTTT
TRBJ1-1 | once | TRBD1 | TRBV6-2/TRBV6-3 | CASKRGRGLVDTEAFF | TGTGCCAGCAAGCGGGGGAGGGGGCTGGTCGACACTGAAGCTTTCTTT
TRBJ2-1 | NA | NA | TRBV3-1 | CASTPRPHTRNEQFF | TGTGCCAGCACCCCCCGTCCCCACACACGCAATGAGCAGTTCTTC
TRBJ2-2 | few | NA | TRBV24-1 | CATRSAGQNTGELFF | TGTGCCACCAGATCTGCCGGGCAAAACACCGGGGAGCTGTTTTTT
TRBJ2-1 | few | NA | TRBV29-1 | CSVVGGGGNFNEQFF | TGCAGCGTTGTAGGAGGGGGCGGAAACTTCAATGAGCAGTTCTTC
TRBJ2-3 | few | TRBD2 | TRBV7-6 | CASSLGLAGLTDTQYF | TGTGCCAGCAGCTTAGGGCTAGCGGGGCTCACAGATACGCAGTATTTT
TRBJ2-1 | few | NA | TRBV6-1 | CASSQGPWVAEQFF | TGTGCCAGCAGCCAGGGGCCCTGGGTGGCCGAGCAGTTCTTC
TRBJ1-1 | few | TRBD1 | TRBV3-1 | CASSQAEGANTEAFF | TGTGCCAGCAGCCAAGCGGAGGGGGCGAACACTGAAGCTTTCTTT
TRBJ2-2 | once | NA | TRBV25-1 | CASMARRGLNTGELFF | TGTGCCAGCATGGCTCGAAGGGGCCTGAACACCGGGGAGCTGTTTTTT
TRBJ2-1 | few | NA | TRBV29-1 | CSVEDPNDYNEQFF | TGCAGCGTTGAAGATCCTAATGATTACAATGAGCAGTTCTTC
TRBJ2-3 | NA | TRBD2 | TRBV11-1 | CASSLAGGSPADTQYF | TGTGCCAGCAGCTTAGCTGGCGGGAGTCCGGCAGATACGCAGTATTTT
TRBJ2-7 | NA | NA | TRBV25-1 | CASSEGAYEQYF | TGTGCCAGCAGTGAAGGGGCCTACGAGCAGTACTTC
TRBJ2-3 | few | NA | TRBV4-3 | CASSQEGGLITDTQYF | TGCGCCAGCAGCCAGGAGGGGGGCCTAATCACAGATACGCAGTATTTT
TRBJ2-2 | NA | TRBD1 | TRBV4-1 | CASSQLGQGEITGELFF | TGCGCCAGCAGCCAACTCGGACAGGGGGAGATCACCGGGGAGCTGTTTTTT
TRBJ2-7 | few | NA | TRBV4-3 | CASSQGSGQQQYF | TGCGCCAGCAGCCAAGGTAGCGGACAGCAGCAGTACTTC
TRBJ2-5 | NA | NA | TRBV30 | CAWSVSAGGETQYF | TGTGCCTGGAGTGTATCGGCGGGTGGCGAGACCCAGTACTTC
TRBJ1-4 | NA | NA | TRBV7-9 | CASSLAPPPGEKLFF | TGTGCCAGCAGCTTAGCCCCACCCCCGGGGGAAAAACTGTTTTTT
TRBJ1-1 | NA | NA | TRBV7-9 | CASSTRDGTEAFF | TGTGCCAGCAGCACAAGGGACGGCACTGAAGCTTTCTTT
TRBJ1-5 | NA | TRBD1 | TRBV5-1 | CASSLGDSWYQPQHF | TGCGCCAGCAGCTTGGGGGACAGTTGGTATCAGCCCCAGCATTTT
TRBJ2-1 | few | NA | TRBV6-5 | CASSYSYEQFF | TGTGCCAGCAGTTACAGTTATGAGCAGTTCTTC
TRBJ1-6 | few | NA | TRBV5-5 | CASSRLGGITNSPLHF | TGTGCCAGCAGCCGCCTTGGCGGGATCACTAATTCACCCCTCCACTTT
TRBJ2-1 | few | NA | TRBV11-2 | CASSLDRGSYNEQFF | TGTGCCAGCAGCTTAGATAGGGGCTCCTACAATGAGCAGTTCTTC
TRBJ2-7 | NA | NA | TRBV19 | CASSRQTPNYEQYF | TGTGCCAGTAGTCGACAGACACCAAACTACGAGCAGTACTTC
TRBJ1-4 | few | TRBD1 | TRBV7-9 | CASSFSGTGVEKLFF | TGTGCCAGCAGCTTTTCCGGGACAGGGGTTGAAAAACTGTTTTTT
TRBJ2-1 | few | TRBD2 | TRBV7-9 | CASSLEPSGGNEQFF | TGTGCCAGCAGCTTAGAGCCTAGCGGAGGTAATGAGCAGTTCTTC
TRBJ2-7 | NA | NA | TRBV27 | CASSLLEGTYEQYF | TGTGCCAGCAGTTTGTTGGAAGGAACCTACGAGCAGTACTTC
TRBJ2-5 | NA | TRBD1 | TRBV9 | CASSASPGQQETQYF | TGTGCCAGCAGCGCGTCACCGGGACAGCAAGAGACCCAGTACTTC
TRBJ2-7 | few | TRBD2 | TRBV6-2/TRBV6-3 | CASSPGSGSDYEQYF | TGTGCCAGCAGCCCAGGTAGCGGGAGTGACTACGAGCAGTACTTC
TRBJ2-5 | few | TRBD2 | TRBV29-1 | CSVGLAGGGETQYF | TGCAGCGTTGGACTAGCGGGAGGAGGGGAGACCCAGTACTTC
TRBJ2-1 | NA | TRBD1 | TRBV12-3/TRBV12-4 | CASTPQGQGYDEQFF | TGTGCCAGCACACCCCAGGGACAGGGATACGATGAGCAGTTCTTC
TRBJ2-5 | NA | NA | TRBV7-6 | CASSLRDGRVRETQYF | TGTGCCAGCAGCCTACGGGACGGTAGAGTCCGCGAGACCCAGTACTTC
TRBJ2-7 | few | NA | TRBV14 | CASSPEGGYGSYEQYF | TGTGCCAGCAGCCCTGAAGGCGGGTACGGGTCCTACGAGCAGTACTTC
TRBJ2-3 | NA | TRBD2 | TRBV4-2 | CASGRSAGGTDTQYF | TGTGCCAGTGGCCGCTCAGCGGGAGGGACAGATACGCAGTATTTT
TRBJ1-5 | NA | TRBD1 | TRBV5-8 | CASSLGQGSQPQHF | TGTGCCAGCAGCTTGGGACAGGGTAGTCAGCCCCAGCATTTT
TRBJ2-1 | few | TRBD2 | TRBV12-3/TRBV12-4 | CASSLGLAGGMSYNEQFF | TGTGCCAGCAGTTTAGGGCTAGCGGGAGGCATGTCTTACAATGAGCAGTTCTTC
TRBJ2-5 | NA | NA | TRBV5-1 | CASSEFLGTVPRYQETQYF | TGCGCCAGCAGCGAATTCTTAGGCACAGTTCCAAGGTACCAAGAGACCCAGTACTTC
TRBJ2-4 | few | NA | TRBV9 | CASSPAPGPRIQYF | TGTGCCAGCAGCCCGGCCCCGGGACCCAGAATTCAGTACTTC
TRBJ2-7 | many | TRBD2 | TRBV27 | CASSLLAGPSYEQYF | TGTGCCAGCAGTTTGTTAGCGGGGCCCTCCTACGAGCAGTACTTC
TRBJ2-3 | NA | TRBD2 | TRBV5-1 | CASSFFAGGLVDTQYF | TGCGCCAGCAGCTTTTTCGCGGGGGGCCTGGTAGATACGCAGTATTTT
TRBJ1-3 | few | NA | TRBV4-1 | CASSQVLRGGNTIYF | TGCGCCAGCAGCCAAGTATTGCGGGGGGGAAACACCATATATTTT
TRBJ2-7 | few | NA | TRBV25-1 | CASSATPIDSVSSYEQYF | TGTGCCAGCAGTGCGACTCCGATCGACAGTGTCAGCTCCTACGAGCAGTACTTC
TRBJ2-7 | NA | TRBD2 | TRBV4-1 | CASSRANTLAVYEQYF | TGCGCCAGCAGCCGGGCCAACACGCTAGCGGTCTACGAGCAGTACTTC
TRBJ2-3 | few | NA | TRBV24-1 | CATGGFAGTDTQYF | TGTGCCACCGGAGGTTTCGCGGGTACAGATACGCAGTATTTT
TRBJ2-5 | few | NA | TRBV19 | CASSLQTEQTQYF | TGTGCCAGTAGTTTACAAACGGAACAGACCCAGTACTTC
TRBJ2-3 | NA | NA | TRBV18 | CASSPSSLVDTQYF | TGTGCCAGCTCACCGAGCTCTCTGGTTGATACGCAGTATTTT
TRBJ2-3 | NA | TRBD1 | TRBV19 | CASRSTGGRIDTQYF | TGTGCCAGTCGTTCAACAGGGGGCCGTATAGATACGCAGTATTTT